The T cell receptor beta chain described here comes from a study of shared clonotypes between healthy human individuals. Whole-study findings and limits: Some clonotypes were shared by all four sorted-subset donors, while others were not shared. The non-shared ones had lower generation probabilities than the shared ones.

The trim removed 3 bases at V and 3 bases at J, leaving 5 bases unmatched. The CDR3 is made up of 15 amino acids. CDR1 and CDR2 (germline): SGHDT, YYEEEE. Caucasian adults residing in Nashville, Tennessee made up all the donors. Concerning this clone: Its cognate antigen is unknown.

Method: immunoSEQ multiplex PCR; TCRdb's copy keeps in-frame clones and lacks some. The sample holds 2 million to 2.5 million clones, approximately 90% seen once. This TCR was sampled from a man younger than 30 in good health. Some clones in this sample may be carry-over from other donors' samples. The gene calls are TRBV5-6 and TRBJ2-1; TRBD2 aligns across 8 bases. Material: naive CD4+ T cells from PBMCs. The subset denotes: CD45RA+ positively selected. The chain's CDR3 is CASSSRGGLYNEQFF. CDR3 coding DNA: TGTGCCAGCAGCTCCCGGGGGGGCCTCTACAATGAGCAGTTCTTC.